Sequencing of this T cell receptor (beta chain) was carried out in a study of blood T cell repertoires in COVID-19. Study overall: Specimens from acute and convalescent COVID-19 originated in the United States, Italy and Spain.

As handled by the study authors: Amplification of reference gene primers was used by the study to estimate nucleated cell counts. Sequenced by immunoSEQ multiplex PCR; TCRdb stores in-frame clones only, minus some. V, J and clone size are taken as reported in that table, and D and trimming were inferred from the DNA itself. Here the sample spans about 37,000 clones, roughly 80% being singletons. Trimming at V came to 0 bases and at J to 3 bases, leaving 4 bases not matched to a gene. Germline V CDR1 and CDR2: SGHRS, YFSETQ. This CDR3 comprises 16 residues. The chain joins TRBV5-1 to TRBJ1-3; 9 bases are shared with TRBD1. This TCR derives from a woman in her 70s with acute or convalescent COVID-19. Sequencing used peripheral blood. CDR3 sequence reads: CASSLGTGAVGNTIYF. The CDR3 bases are TGCGCCAGCAGCTTGGGGACAGGGGCCGTTGGAAACACCATATATTTT. The entire variable domain, with the rest obtained from reference TRBV5-1 and TRBJ1-3, is as follows: KAGVTQTPRYLIKTRGQQVTLSCSPISGHRSVSWYQQTPGQGLQFLFEYFSETQRNKGNFPGRFSGRQFSNSRSEMNVSTLELGDSALYLCASSLGTGAVGNTIYFGEGSWLTVV.